This T cell receptor (beta chain) was sequenced for a study of identical twins. Study-level points and caveats: Out-of-frame beta sequences exhibited a weaker degree of excess twin sharing.

Each CDR3 protein is one row after TCRdb ran MiXCR on the 5' RACE reads. Among roughly 770,000 distinct CDR3 sequences, 15% to 20% were seen once, and the ten largest hold around 12%. The V end was cut by 6 bases, the J end by 8 bases, with 17 bases between. The CDR3 sequence is 14 residues long. A word on this clonotype: Its specificity is unknown.

The data also belong to a second study, concerning T cells expressing NK-cell markers. This second study notes: In a handful of donors, dominant clonotypes made up roughly 28.3-65% of CD3+CD56-NKG2C+ cells.

Sequencing was done on a sample of PBMCs. V and J are TRBV12-3 or TRBV12-4 and TRBJ2-1; TRBD1 might be the D (8 bases). The sequence was obtained from a young woman in good health. The CDR3 coding sequence is TGTGCCAGCAGCCACAGGGGGAGCGGGGATGAGCAGTTCTTC. Residues: CASSHRGSGDEQFF.